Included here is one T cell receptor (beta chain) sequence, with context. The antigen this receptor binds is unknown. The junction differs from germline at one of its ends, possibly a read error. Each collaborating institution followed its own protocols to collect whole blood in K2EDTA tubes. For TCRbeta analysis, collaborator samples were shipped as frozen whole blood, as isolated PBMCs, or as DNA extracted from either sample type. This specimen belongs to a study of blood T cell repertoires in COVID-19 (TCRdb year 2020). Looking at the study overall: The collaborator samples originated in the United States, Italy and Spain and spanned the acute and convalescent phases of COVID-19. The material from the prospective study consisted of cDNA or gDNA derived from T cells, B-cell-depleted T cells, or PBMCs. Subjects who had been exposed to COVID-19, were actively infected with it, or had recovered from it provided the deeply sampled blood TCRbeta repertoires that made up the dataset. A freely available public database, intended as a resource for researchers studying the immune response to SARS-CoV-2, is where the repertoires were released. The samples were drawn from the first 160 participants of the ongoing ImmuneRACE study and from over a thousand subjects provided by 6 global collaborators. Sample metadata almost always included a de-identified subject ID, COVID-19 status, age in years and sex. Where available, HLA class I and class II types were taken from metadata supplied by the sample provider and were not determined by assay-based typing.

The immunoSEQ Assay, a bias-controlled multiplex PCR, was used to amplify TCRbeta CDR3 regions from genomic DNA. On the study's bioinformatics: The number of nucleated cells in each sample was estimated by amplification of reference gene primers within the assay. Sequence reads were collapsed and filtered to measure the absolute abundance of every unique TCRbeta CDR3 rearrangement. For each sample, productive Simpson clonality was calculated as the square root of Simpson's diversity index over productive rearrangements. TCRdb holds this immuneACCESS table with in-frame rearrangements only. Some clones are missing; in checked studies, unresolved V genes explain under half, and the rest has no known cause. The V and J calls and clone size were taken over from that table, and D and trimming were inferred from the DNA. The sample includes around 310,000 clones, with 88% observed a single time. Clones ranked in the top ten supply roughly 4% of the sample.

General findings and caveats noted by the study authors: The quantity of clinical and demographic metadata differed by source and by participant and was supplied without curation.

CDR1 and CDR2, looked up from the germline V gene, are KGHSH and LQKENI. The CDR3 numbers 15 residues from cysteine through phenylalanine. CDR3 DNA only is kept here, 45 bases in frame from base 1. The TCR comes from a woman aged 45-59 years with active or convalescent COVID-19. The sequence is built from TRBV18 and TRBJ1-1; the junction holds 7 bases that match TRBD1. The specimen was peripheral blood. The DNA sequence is TGTGCCAGCTCACGCCGGGACAGTTCGAACGCTGAAGCTTTCTTT. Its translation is CASSRRDSSNAEAFF. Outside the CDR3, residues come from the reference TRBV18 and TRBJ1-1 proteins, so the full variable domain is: NAGVMQNPRHLVRRRGQEARLRCSPMKGHSHVYWYRQLPEEGLKFMVYLQKENIIDESGMPKERFSAEFPKEGPSILRIQQVVRGDSAAYFCASSRRDSSNAEAFFGQGTRLTVV.